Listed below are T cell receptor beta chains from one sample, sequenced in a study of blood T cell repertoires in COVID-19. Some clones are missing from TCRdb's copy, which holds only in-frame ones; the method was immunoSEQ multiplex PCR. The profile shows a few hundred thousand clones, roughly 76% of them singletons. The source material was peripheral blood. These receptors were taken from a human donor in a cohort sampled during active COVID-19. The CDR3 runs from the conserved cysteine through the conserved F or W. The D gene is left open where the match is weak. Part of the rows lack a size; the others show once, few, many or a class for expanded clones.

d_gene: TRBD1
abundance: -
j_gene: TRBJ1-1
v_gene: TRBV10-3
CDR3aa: CAISHDRGQDTEAFF
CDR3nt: TGTGCCATCAGTCACGACAGGGGTCAGGACACTGAAGCTTTCTTT

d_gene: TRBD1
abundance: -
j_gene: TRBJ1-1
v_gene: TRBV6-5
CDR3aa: CASSYSRTGGLAEAFF
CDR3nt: TGTGCCAGCAGTTACTCGCGGACAGGGGGTTTGGCTGAAGCTTTCTTT

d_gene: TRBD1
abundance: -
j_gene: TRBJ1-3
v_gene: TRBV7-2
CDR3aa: CASSAGQGEGGNTIYF
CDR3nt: TGTGCCAGCAGCGCGGGACAGGGTGAGGGTGGAAACACCATATATTTT

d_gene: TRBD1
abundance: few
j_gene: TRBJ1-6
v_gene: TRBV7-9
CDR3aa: CASSSLRTGNSPLHF
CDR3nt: TGTGCCAGCAGCTCCCTTAGGACAGGCAATTCACCCCTCCACTTT

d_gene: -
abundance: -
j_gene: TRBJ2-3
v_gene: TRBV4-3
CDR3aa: CASSLGHTSTDTQYF
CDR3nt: TGCGCCAGCAGCCTGGGCCACACGAGCACAGATACGCAGTATTTT

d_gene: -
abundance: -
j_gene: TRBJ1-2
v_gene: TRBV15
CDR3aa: CATSSGAGRNYGYTF
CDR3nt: TGTGCCACCAGCAGTGGGGCAGGGAGGAACTATGGCTACACCTTC

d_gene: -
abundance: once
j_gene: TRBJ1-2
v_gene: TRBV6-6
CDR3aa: CASSYGQIQYGYTF
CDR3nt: TGTGCCAGCAGTTATGGGCAGATCCAGTATGGCTACACCTTC

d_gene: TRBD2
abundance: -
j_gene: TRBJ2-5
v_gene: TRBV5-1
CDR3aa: CASSRGLAETQYF
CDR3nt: TGCGCCAGCAGTAGGGGACTAGCAGAGACCCAGTACTTC

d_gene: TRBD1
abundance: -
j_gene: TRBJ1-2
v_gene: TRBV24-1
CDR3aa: CATSPTGGYGYTF
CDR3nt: TGTGCCACCAGTCCGACAGGGGGCTACGGCTACACCTTC

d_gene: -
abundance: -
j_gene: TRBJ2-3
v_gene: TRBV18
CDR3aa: CASSPGLHTDTQYF
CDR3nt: TGTGCCAGCTCACCAGGGCTTCATACAGATACGCAGTATTTT

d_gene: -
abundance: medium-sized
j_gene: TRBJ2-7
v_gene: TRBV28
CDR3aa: CASSFETGPYEQYF
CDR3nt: TGTGCCAGCAGTTTCGAGACAGGCCCCTACGAGCAGTACTTC

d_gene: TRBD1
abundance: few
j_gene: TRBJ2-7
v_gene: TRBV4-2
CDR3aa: CASSRDRGNYEQYF
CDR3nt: TGTGCCAGCAGTAGGGACAGGGGGAATTACGAGCAGTACTTC

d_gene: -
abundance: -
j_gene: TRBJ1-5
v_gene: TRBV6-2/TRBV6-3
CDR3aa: CASSYSIGGRQPQHF
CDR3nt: TGTGCCAGCAGTTACTCAATAGGGGGACGTCAGCCCCAGCATTTT

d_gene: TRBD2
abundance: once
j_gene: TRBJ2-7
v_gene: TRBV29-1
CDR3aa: CSASGTSVSYEQYF
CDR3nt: TGCAGCGCCTCCGGGACTAGCGTTTCCTACGAGCAGTACTTC

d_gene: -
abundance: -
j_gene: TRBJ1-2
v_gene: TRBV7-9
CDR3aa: CASSPYAGTNYGYTF
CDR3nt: TGTGCCAGCAGCCCGTATGCAGGAACGAACTATGGCTACACCTTC

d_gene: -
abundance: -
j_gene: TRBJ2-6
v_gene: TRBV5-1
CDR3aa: CASQVSSGANVLTF
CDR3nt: TGCGCCAGCCAGGTGAGCTCTGGGGCCAACGTCCTGACTTTC

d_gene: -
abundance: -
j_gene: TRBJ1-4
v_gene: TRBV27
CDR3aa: CASSFKRGEKLFF
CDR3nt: TGTGCCAGCAGTTTTAAGAGGGGGGAAAAACTGTTTTTT

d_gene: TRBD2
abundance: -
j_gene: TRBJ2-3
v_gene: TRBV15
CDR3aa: CATSGLAGGYDTQYF
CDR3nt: TGTGCCACCAGCGGTCTAGCGGGAGGTTACGATACGCAGTATTTT

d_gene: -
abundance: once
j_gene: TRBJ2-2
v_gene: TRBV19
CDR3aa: CASSTTYPNTGELFF
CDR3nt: TGTGCCAGTAGCACGACTTATCCCAACACCGGGGAGCTGTTTTTT

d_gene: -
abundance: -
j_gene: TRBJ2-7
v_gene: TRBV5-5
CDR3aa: CASRSPGQSYEQYF
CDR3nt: TGTGCCAGCAGGTCCCCCGGACAGTCCTACGAGCAGTACTTC

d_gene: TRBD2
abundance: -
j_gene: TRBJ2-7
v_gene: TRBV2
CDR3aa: CASSEARGRKYF
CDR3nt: TGTGCCAGCAGTGAAGCGCGGGGGAGGAAGTACTTC

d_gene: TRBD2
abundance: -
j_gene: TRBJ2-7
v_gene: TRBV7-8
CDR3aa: CASSLLFGLAGGKSEQYF
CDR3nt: TGTGCCAGCAGCTTACTCTTTGGACTAGCGGGAGGAAAGAGCGAGCAGTACTTC

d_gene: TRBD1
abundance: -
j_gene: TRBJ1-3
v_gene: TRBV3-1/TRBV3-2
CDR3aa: CASSRQGDGNTIYF
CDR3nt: TGTGCCAGCAGCCGACAGGGGGATGGAAACACCATATATTTT